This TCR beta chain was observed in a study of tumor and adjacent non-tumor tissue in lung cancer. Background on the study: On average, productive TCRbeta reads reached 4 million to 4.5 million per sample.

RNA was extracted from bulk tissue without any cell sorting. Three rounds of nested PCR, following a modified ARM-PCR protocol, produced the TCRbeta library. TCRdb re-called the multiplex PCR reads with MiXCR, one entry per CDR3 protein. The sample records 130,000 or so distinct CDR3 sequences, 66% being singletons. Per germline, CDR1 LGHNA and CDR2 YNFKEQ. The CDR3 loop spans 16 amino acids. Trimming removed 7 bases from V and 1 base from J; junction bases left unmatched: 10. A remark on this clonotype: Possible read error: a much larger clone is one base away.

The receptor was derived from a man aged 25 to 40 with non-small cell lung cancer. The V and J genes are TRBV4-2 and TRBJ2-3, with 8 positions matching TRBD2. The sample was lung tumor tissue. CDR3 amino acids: CASTVTGRAGTDTQYF. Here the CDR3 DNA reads TGTGCCAGCACTGTTACCGGGAGGGCCGGCACAGATACGCAGTATTTT.